This T cell receptor beta chain was recovered during a study of OX40 agonist ivuxolimab in advanced cancers. Across the study: Among those treated, three patients had partial responses, one with hepatocellular carcinoma and two with cutaneous melanoma.

On this clone: No antigen is known for it.

V lost 4 bases to trimming and J lost 0 bases; unmatched junction nucleotides: 5. CDR3 length: 15 residues. CDR1 and CDR2 (germline): MNHNS, SASEGT. TCRdb's copy holds only in-frame clones and misses some; the assay was immunoSEQ multiplex PCR. The sample lists fewer than 40,000 clones; roughly nine tenths were seen once. Study-wide findings and caveats: Relatively little clonal expansion, among the lowest observed, appeared in partial responders at 0.1-3.0 mg/kg. Certain nonresponders likewise exhibited a low normalized T-cell clonal expansion. Dose levels from 0.1 to 3.0 mg/kg saw CD4+ and CD8+ blood T cells expand clonally by week 6.

The clonotype originates from an adult with an advanced solid tumor such as melanoma, head and neck, liver or kidney cancer. Sequenced here: CD4+ or CD8+ T cells sorted from blood, sampled in a trial of the OX40 agonist ivuxolimab. V and J are TRBV6-1 and TRBJ2-5; TRBD2 matches at 7 bases. For the CDR3, the DNA is TGTGCCAGCAGTGCATTGGGACTAAACCAAGAGACCCAGTACTTC. Its translation: CASSALGLNQETQYF.